This T cell receptor (beta chain) was recovered during a study of T cells in Graves' hyperthyroidism and ophthalmopathy. As for the study in general: It was at initial diagnosis, before any treatment, that peripheral blood was collected. Broader study findings: Ophthalmopathy got predicted by the model a median about 6.5 months before its onset. In simple terms, a model built on 13 V-J features told ophthalmopathy apart from stable hyperthyroidism.

Amplified regions were TCR beta CDR3 sequences from RNA transcripts. The TCR CDR3 was amplified in a first-round RT-PCR using the HTBI primer set. Using its own MiXCR run on the multiplex PCR reads, TCRdb lists one record per CDR3 protein. The sample records 400,000 to 600,000 distinct CDR3 sequences, approximately 16% being singletons. Patients with ophthalmopathy all had a Clinical Activity Score of at least 3, a NOSPECS grade of at least 4 and duration under 3 months. This clonotype showed up many times. No antigen is known for it. The CDR3 has 13 amino acids. Trimming pared 9 bases from V and 7 bases from J, leaving 16 bases between. Germline-derived CDR1 and CDR2 are WSHSY and SAAADI.

V gene TRBV10-2 combines with J gene TRBJ1-5; the D gene is possibly TRBD1 (6 bases). Sequenced sample: blood. This clonotype was obtained from a woman in her twenties or thirties with Graves' ophthalmopathy. CDR3 DNA sequence: TGCGCCAGTAGCAGGGGTATTGGACAGCCCCAGCATTTT. It specifies CASSRGIGQPQHF.